This TCR beta chain comes out of a study of early T cells in non-severe SARS-CoV-2 infection. There are 14 residues in the CDR3. Germline V lookup: CDR1 LNHDA, CDR2 SQIVND (reference sequence). V lost 3 bases and J 4 bases, leaving 12 bases between the germline ends. MiXCR was run by TCRdb on the 5' RACE reads, yielding one entry per CDR3 protein. The sample records around 83,000 distinct CDR3 sequences, approximately 12% being singletons. At least ten counts were recorded for this clonotype. The specimen was whole blood, collected at baseline. The gene calls are TRBV19 and TRBJ2-5, with D possibly TRBD1 on 5 matching bases. This TCR came from an adult who was a healthcare worker with PCR-confirmed SARS-CoV-2 infection or an uninfected control (not recorded which). In nucleotides, the CDR3 is TGTGCCAGTAGTATCACAGGAGTCGGAGAGACCCAGTACTTC. It is translated as CASSITGVGETQYF.